This TCR beta chain appears in the sequencing data of a study of T cells after yellow fever vaccination. About the research overall: Each low-cell-number fraction was prepared by means of SMART-Seq v4 Ultra Low Input.

Trimming took off 5 bases at V and 7 bases at J, with 17 bases between the two ends. The CDR3 length is 14 residues. The TCR cDNA carried a universal primer site and UMIs from 5'RACE template switching. TCRdb analysed the 5' RACE reads with MiXCR anew, one entry per CDR3 protein. The data hold 360,000 or so distinct CDR3 sequences, with 11% observed a single time. The sample holds a few counts of this clonotype. The antigen remains undetermined. Study-level results: Reappearing after the booster were most of the clones from primary vaccination (about 96% CD4, about 87% CD8).

The specimen comprised PBMCs, sampled on the day of the first yellow fever vaccination. This receptor was obtained from a man between 18 and 35 years old who received the YFV17D yellow fever vaccine. The rearrangement links TRBV12-3 or TRBV12-4 to TRBJ2-5, with a tentative D call TRBD2 (6 bases). CDR3 sequence (DNA): TGTGCCAGCAGTGCGGGACCCAGGGAAGGGACCCAGTACTTC. Residues: CASSAGPREGTQYF.